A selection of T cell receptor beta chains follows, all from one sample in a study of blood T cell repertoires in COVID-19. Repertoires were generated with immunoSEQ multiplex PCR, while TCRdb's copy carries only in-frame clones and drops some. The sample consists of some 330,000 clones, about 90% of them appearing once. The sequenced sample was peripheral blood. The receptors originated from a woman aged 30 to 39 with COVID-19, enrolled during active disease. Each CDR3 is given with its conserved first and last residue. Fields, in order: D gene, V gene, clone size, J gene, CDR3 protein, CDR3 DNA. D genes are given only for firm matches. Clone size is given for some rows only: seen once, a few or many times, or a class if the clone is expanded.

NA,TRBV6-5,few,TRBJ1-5,CASREGMRNQPQHF,TGTGCCAGCAGGGAGGGGATGAGGAATCAGCCCCAGCATTTT
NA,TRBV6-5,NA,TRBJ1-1,CASSPTDNMNTEAFF,TGTGCCAGCAGCCCGACAGATAACATGAACACTGAAGCTTTCTTT
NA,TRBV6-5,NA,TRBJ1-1,CASIGGRMNTEAFF,TGTGCCAGCATTGGGGGGAGAATGAACACTGAAGCTTTCTTT
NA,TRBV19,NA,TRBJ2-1,CASSMWQGGDEQFF,TGTGCCAGTAGTATGTGGCAGGGGGGCGATGAGCAGTTCTTC
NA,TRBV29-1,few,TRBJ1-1,CSVELQGTEAFF,TGCAGCGTAGAGCTACAGGGCACAGAAGCTTTCTTT
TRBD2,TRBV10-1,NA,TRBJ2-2,CASRPSGTGELFF,TGCGCCAGCAGGCCTAGCGGAACCGGGGAGCTGTTTTTT
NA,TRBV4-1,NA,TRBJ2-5,CASSLTRRETQYF,TGCGCCAGCAGCCTTACTAGGAGAGAGACCCAGTACTTC
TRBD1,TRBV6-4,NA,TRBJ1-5,CASSDSDREGDQPQHF,TGTGCCAGCAGTGACTCGGACAGGGAAGGAGATCAGCCCCAGCATTTT
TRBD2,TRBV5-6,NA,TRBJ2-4,CASSQAGTRVYIQYF,TGTGCCAGCAGCCAGGCCGGGACTAGAGTATACATTCAGTACTTC
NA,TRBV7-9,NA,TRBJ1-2,CASSATDGYTF,TGTGCCAGCAGCGCAACAGATGGCTACACCTTC
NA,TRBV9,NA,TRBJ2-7,CASSVAGGQEQYF,TGTGCCAGCAGCGTAGCAGGTGGGCAAGAGCAGTACTTC
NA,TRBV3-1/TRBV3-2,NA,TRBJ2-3,CASRGRTSTDTQYF,TGTGCCAGCAGGGGGCGTACTAGCACAGATACGCAGTATTTT
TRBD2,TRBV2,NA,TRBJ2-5,CASSAGTTYQETQYF,TGTGCCAGCAGCGCCGGGACTACATACCAAGAGACCCAGTACTTC
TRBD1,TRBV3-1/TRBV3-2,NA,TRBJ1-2,CASSQVDRENGYTF,TGTGCCAGCAGCCAAGTCGACAGGGAAAACGGCTACACCTTC
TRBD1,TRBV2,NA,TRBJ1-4,CASNGQGGLANEKLFF,TGTGCCAGCAACGGACAGGGTGGGCTGGCTAATGAAAAACTGTTTTTT
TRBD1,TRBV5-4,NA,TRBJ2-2,CASSSPVDRRAGELFF,TGTGCCAGCAGCTCGCCGGTGGACAGGCGGGCCGGGGAGCTGTTTTTT
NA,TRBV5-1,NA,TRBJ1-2,CASSLTETYGYTF,TGCGCCAGCAGCTTAACAGAGACATATGGCTACACCTTC
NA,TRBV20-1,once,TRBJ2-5,CSAREAETQYF,TGCAGTGCTAGAGAGGCAGAGACCCAGTACTTC
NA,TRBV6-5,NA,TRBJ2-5,CASRRQRSHQETQYF,TGTGCCAGCAGGCGCCAGCGGAGTCACCAAGAGACCCAGTACTTC
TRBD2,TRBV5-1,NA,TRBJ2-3,CASSPLAGGPGDTQYF,TGCGCCAGCAGCCCACTAGCGGGGGGGCCGGGAGATACGCAGTATTTT
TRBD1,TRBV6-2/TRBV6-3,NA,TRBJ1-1,CASSKTGDVVTEAFF,TGTGCCAGCAGTAAGACAGGGGATGTGGTCACTGAAGCTTTCTTT
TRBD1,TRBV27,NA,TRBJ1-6,CASRIPGTGSSPLHF,TGTGCCAGCAGAATCCCCGGGACAGGGAGCTCACCCCTCCACTTT
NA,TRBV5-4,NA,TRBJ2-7,CASSFAGSYEQYF,TGTGCCAGCAGCTTCGCGGGATCCTACGAGCAGTACTTC
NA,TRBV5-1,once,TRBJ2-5,CASSLGTLAAETQYF,TGCGCCAGCAGCTTGGGAACGCTAGCCGCCGAGACCCAGTACTTC
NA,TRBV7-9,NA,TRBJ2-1,CASRRAEYEQFF,TGTGCCAGCCGTCGAGCGGAATATGAGCAGTTCTTC
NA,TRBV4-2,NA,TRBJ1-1,CASSQDRGGPNTEAFF,TGTGCCAGCAGCCAAGACCGAGGAGGGCCGAACACTGAAGCTTTCTTT